This entry features one T cell receptor beta chain sequence. Its target is unknown. This entry belongs to a study of metastatic and nonmetastatic thyroid tumors. Background on the study: Across blood and tumor or nodule tissue, repertoires from malignant and benign thyroid patients were compared with one another. Study observations and caveats: Significantly greater TCR beta diversity was reportedly found in malignant thyroid tumors than in benign nodules (in blood and tumor).

Germline V CDR1 and CDR2: SGHRS, YFSETQ. V dropped 0 bases and J dropped 2 bases, with 15 bases sitting between them. This CDR3 has 17 residues. Each patient went into thyroid surgery without having received any treatment. Methods used by the authors: The study built a papillary thyroid cancer distant-metastasis classifier from CDR3 differences across clinicopathological groups. TCRdb re-clonotyped the PCR reads through MiXCR. The V and J calls reflect TCRdb's pipeline rather than the authors' work. The table lists around 17,000 clones, roughly 26% of them singletons, with roughly 15% in the top ten. This clonotype was sampled from a female donor with papillary thyroid cancer or a benign thyroid nodule (not recorded which). Some clones in this sample may be carry-over from other donors' samples. Sample: adjacent normal tissue. The chain joins TRBV5-1 to TRBJ1-5, with D possibly matching TRBD1 (6 bases). CDR3 coding DNA: TGCGCCAGCAGCTTGGGGTATGGGGGCGCAGGCAATCAGCCCCAGCATTTT. Protein product: CASSLGYGGAGNQPQHF.